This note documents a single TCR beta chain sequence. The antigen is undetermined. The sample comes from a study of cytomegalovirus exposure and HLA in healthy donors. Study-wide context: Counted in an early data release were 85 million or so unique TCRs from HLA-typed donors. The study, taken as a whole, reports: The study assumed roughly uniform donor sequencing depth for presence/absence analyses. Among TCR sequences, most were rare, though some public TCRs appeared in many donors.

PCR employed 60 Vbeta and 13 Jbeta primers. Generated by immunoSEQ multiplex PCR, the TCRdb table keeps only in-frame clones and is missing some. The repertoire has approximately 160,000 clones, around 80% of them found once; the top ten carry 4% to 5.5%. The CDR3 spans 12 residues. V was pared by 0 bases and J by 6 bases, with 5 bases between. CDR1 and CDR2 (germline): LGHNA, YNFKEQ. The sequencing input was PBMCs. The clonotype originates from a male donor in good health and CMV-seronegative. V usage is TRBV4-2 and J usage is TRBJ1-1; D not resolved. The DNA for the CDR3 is TGTGCCAGCAGCCAAGATGAGTCTGAAGCTTTCTTT. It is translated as CASSQDESEAFF.